This record concerns one T cell receptor beta chain sequence. By sample share, this clone is medium-sized (0.01 to 0.1%). Its specific antigen is unknown. Qualities for individual bases were not recorded, and no much larger clone is one base off. The cohort consisted of 666 healthy bone marrow donors. All cohort members were sampled while nominally healthy, although unrecorded immune exposures were likely present. The donor was CMV seropositive and belonged to the group of about 290 seropositive cohort members. Every donor gave a peripheral blood sample, and the peripheral blood mononuclear cells from that sample were used for TCR beta sequencing. The Qiagen DNeasy Blood Extraction Kit was used to extract genomic DNA from the blood cell samples. The sample originates from a study of cytomegalovirus exposure and HLA in healthy donors (dated by TCRdb to about 2017). Background for the entire study: In an earlier analysis of 587 of the donors, about 270 Gb of sequence data and 90 million to 120 million unique TCR beta sequences from about 180 million T cells were reported. Around 320 gigabases of sequencing data and 78 million or so unique TCR sequences were included in an early release covering under 650 HLA-typed donors. Of the approximately 400 genotyped donors, approximately 80% were placed in the genetic ancestry cluster associated with self-reported Caucasian donors. The study aimed to test whether signatures of past pathogen exposure could be identified by cataloging public T cell receptors. The study profiled the T cell repertoires of under 700 subjects by immunosequencing and related them to cytomegalovirus serostatus. In addition to the first cohort of 650 to 800 subjects, a separate validation cohort of 130 or so different subjects was used. To predict cytomegalovirus infection status, the study brought together high-throughput TCR immunosequencing, statistical association of individual TCRs with disease status, and machine learning. In a later analysis, previously published TCR beta repertoires from several hundred donors were re-analyzed and high-resolution HLA genotyping was added so that TCR occurrence patterns could be studied. In the later analysis, no new phenotypic data were used to find candidate immune exposures; instead, reliance was placed on TCR beta sequences and their occurrence across donors. In an earlier analysis of around 540 of the donors, high-throughput TCR beta sequencing was used to judge whether each TCR beta V gene segment behaved as functional or pseudogenic. Donor age, sex, ethnicity and CMV serostatus were compiled alongside the repertoire data. Genome-wide SNP genotypes for about 55% of the roughly 670 donors were used in a later genetic analysis, which treated that subset as a discovery cohort. All discovery cohort repertoires had been generated on a single sequencing platform. HLA typing included class I and class II loci at four-digit resolution. Typing coverage varied by locus: roughly 629-630 donors for A, B, C, DRB1 and DQB1; some 520 for DQA1; 600 to 610 for DPA1; 400 to 480 for DPB1. Four or five DR-DQ haplotypes were handled as single units for association and clustering, since linkage in the cohort was strong. Among about 390 genotyped donors of the cohort, an average of 235,054 unique TCR beta nucleotide sequences were sequenced per donor, about a sixth of them non-productive.

Study-wide findings and limitations: While some public TCRs were present in many individuals, most TCR sequences turned up only very rarely across donors. Presence/absence analyses assumed roughly uniform sequencing depth across donors, an assumption that may not hold. According to a later analysis, most CMV-associated TCR beta chains appeared to be HLA-restricted, and the HLA associations seemed to be driven largely by CMV exposure. A total of about 150 TCR beta chains were listed by the study as associated with cytomegalovirus. In a later analysis, HLA-associated TCR beta chains showed more clonal expansion and lower generation probabilities than non-associated chains that were equally common. Linkage disequilibrium might explain the correlated functional status among segregating V segments, but an unknown experimental factor could not be ruled out. A further reported finding was that TCR beta sequences accurately predicted the HLA-A and HLA-B alleles for most subjects in the first cohort. At a false discovery rate of 0.05, a later analysis linked about 16,000 TCR beta sequences to specific HLA alleles. Because some donors lacked HLA typing at each locus, the association tests relied only on the typed subset. In a later analysis, the rate of TCR association differed among HLA loci, with DRB1 alleles having the most associated TCRs and HLA-C alleles having the fewest. A later genetic analysis associated a missense DCLRE1C variant with V-gene and J-gene trimming of TCR beta chains, and an independent cohort replicated the association. The 87-base-pair reads could not distinguish some IMGT-functional V segments, including TRBV6-2 and TRBV6-3, so those segments were excluded. Around 16 rarely observed V segments, including chromosome 9 orphons, were excluded from the earlier analysis of about 610 of the donors because counts were too low. According to the authors, the approach could potentially be generalized to other disease states and immunological phenotypes. Broadly in line with IMGT annotations, most TCR beta V segments showed up in productive rearrangements about 87% or about 30% of the time in an earlier analysis of 587 of the donors. In this cohort, only TCR beta chains were sequenced, and detectable features were limited by the absence of alpha or paired-chain data. A cluster of highly shared sequence variants was judged likely to represent a technical artifact of the sequencing pipeline. In vitro tests confirmed that a few of the cytomegalovirus-associated TCR beta chains recognize cytomegalovirus antigens. In both the original and validation cohorts, the classifier was reported to diagnose cytomegalovirus status with high specificity and sensitivity. CMV serostatus was the only immune exposure information available for the cohort. Assigning TCR associations to individual alleles was difficult when HLA alleles, especially DR and DQ, strongly co-occurred. According to a later analysis, parvovirus B19, influenza, CMV and Epstein-Barr virus appeared linked to several top co-occurrence clusters. According to a later genetic analysis, donors in an Asian-associated ancestry cluster had fewer N-insertions in productive TCRs than the approximately 610-donor mean.

Via the germline V gene, CDR1 is SGDLS and CDR2 YYNGEE. V lost 1 base and J lost 0 bases; the stretch between them is 22 bases long. CDR3 length: 19 amino acids, cysteine to phenylalanine. Solely the CDR3 DNA is kept, with 57 bases framed from the first base. Libraries were made using the immunoSEQ multiplex PCR assay. The multiplex PCR relied on a mix of 60 forward primers for TCR Vbeta segments and 13 reverse primers for TCR Jbeta segments. Amplification of the CDR3 region of rearranged TCR beta genes was performed with a multiplex PCR assay on genomic DNA. Amplified TCR beta libraries were sequenced as 87-base-pair reads on the Illumina HiSeq System. From the authors' description of their analysis: A later analysis tallied around 87 million unique TCR beta chains across the 666 repertoires, and approximately 9.9 million of those chains were shared by two or more donors. Raw reads were error-corrected and collapsed into unique sequences with a nearest-neighbor algorithm that merged closely related sequences to remove PCR and sequencing errors. Alignment of CDR3 sequences to IMGT reference sequences was used to assign V, D and J gene segments. Each retained sequence needed at least a six-nucleotide match to both a V gene segment and a J gene segment. A rearrangement counted as productive if the CDR3 had no stop codons and remained in frame with V and J, and every other rearrangement counted as non-productive. CDR3 was defined according to IMGT convention as the region running from the second conserved V-encoded cysteine to the conserved J-encoded phenylalanine. The earlier analysis of about 570 of the donors excluded any sequence lacking an unambiguous match to a single V gene segment. In an earlier analysis of a few hundred of the donors, V segments were called functional above 56.7% productive rearrangements and were called segregating when the between-donor standard deviation exceeded 5%. A statistical classification framework was built to diagnose cytomegalovirus status from the catalog of TCR beta chain sequences. A later analysis assigned V and J genes by comparing TCR nucleotide sequences with IMGT/GENE-DB human TR gene sequences. Using the TCRdist pipeline, a later analysis assigned CDR3 sequences along with most-parsimonious VDJ recombination scenarios. In a later analysis, each TCR beta chain was defined by its CDR3 amino acid sequence together with its V-gene family, and reads lacking a unique V-gene family were excluded. To address suspected cross-contamination and a sequencing artifact, a later analysis removed over 500 highly shared, low-generation-probability nucleotide sequences. In a later analysis, a clonal expansion index for each public chain was calculated from normalized within-repertoire ranks of inferred template counts. A later analysis computed generation probabilities with a VDJ recombination model fitted to out-of-frame rearrangements, and checked the results against IGoR. A later analysis scored TCR-TCR, TCR-HLA and TCR-CMV co-occurrence with hypergeometric tests, applying a repertoire-size bias correction to TCR pairs. A later analysis estimated false discovery rates by permuting HLA or CMV assignments 20 times. In a later analysis, co-occurring TCRs were grouped with DBSCAN, and TCRdist sequence similarity was added when clustering was performed within HLA-allele-positive subsets. Repertoires with fewer than 30,000 or more than 120,000 public chains were left out of co-occurrence clustering, as were five repertoires with anomalous nucleotide sharing. TCRdb provides this immuneACCESS table in a form limited to in-frame rearrangements. Some clones are lacking; in checked studies, under half of them reflect an unresolved V gene, and why the rest are absent is not known. That table furnishes V, J and clone size, whereas the DNA furnished D and trimming. Across this sample there are 95,000 to 150,000 clones, with roughly three fifths seen only once. The top ten clonotypes cover about 8.3% of the sample.

The rearrangement combines TRBV9 with TRBJ1-1, and perhaps TRBD1 as D gene, on 6 matching bases. This TCR derives from a woman aged 35 to 49 in good health and CMV-seropositive. The sequenced sample was PBMCs. The CDR3 sequence is CASSVNAGDGKPMNTEAFF. The nucleotides are TGTGCCAGCAGCGTAAATGCAGGGGACGGGAAACCCATGAACACTGAAGCTTTCTTT.